The clone carrying this T cell receptor (beta chain) was picked up a small number of times. What it binds is not known. This sample was taken from a study of CD8+CD57+ T cells in acquired aplastic anemia. Across the study: DNA from sorted CD4+ and CD8+ cells averaged about 3.2 ug. Healthy donor sequencing depth: 9 million to 10.8 million CD4+, 11 million to 13 million CD8+ reads. Points from the study as a whole: The study found no significant CD8+ Simpson's diversity difference between patients and controls. Patients and controls shared approximately 30 CD8+ CDR3 sequences, highly expressed in patients.

Genomic DNA, the template, was used for profiling of the TCR beta VDJ and CDR3. TCRdb reanalysed the reads using MiXCR and keeps one entry per CDR3 protein. The sample lists 130,000 or so distinct CDR3 sequences, around 41% occurring once. Per the germline V gene, CDR1 is KGHSH and CDR2 is LQKENI. The ends were cut back, 1 base at V and 4 bases at J, with 13 bases in the middle. CDR3 length equals 16 residues. Material for sequencing was sorted CD4+, CD8+, or CD8+CD57+ T cells (not recorded which) from PBMCs. This TCR derives from a human donor in good health, serving as a control. This chain joins TRBV18 and TRBJ2-2; perhaps D is TRBD1 or TRBD2 (5 bases each). The chain's CDR3 is CASSPLGTVGTGELFF. CDR3 nucleotide sequence: TGTGCCAGCTCACCACTCGGGACCGTAGGCACCGGGGAGCTGTTTTTT.